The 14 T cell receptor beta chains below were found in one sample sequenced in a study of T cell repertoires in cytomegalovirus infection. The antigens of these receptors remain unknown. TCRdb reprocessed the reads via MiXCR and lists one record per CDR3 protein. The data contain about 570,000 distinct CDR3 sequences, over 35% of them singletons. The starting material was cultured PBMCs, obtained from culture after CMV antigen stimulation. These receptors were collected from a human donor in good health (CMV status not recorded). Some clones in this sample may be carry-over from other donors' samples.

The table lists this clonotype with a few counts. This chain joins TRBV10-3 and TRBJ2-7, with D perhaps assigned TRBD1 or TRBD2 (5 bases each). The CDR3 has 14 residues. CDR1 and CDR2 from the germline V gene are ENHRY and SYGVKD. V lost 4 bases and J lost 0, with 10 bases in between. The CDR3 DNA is TGTGCCATCAGTGGGGGACCCAGCTCCTACGAGCAGTACTTC. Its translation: CAISGGPSSYEQYF.

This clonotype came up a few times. The CDR3 loop reads CSARSWTRRTTYEQYF. CDR3 sequence (DNA): TGCAGTGCTCGATCATGGACGCGGCGCACGACCTACGAGCAGTACTTC. The chain recombines TRBV20-1 with TRBJ2-7; no definite D call. The CDR3 runs 16 residues. With 5 bases removed from V and 2 bases from J, the gap between germline ends came to 22 bases. Germline-derived CDR1 and CDR2 are DFQATT and SNEGSKA (reference sequence).

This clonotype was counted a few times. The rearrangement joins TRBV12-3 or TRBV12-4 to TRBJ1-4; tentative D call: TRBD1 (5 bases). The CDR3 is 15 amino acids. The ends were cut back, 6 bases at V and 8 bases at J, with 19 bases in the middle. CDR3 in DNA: TGTGCCAGCAGCCCCCGGGGCTTAGGGATCGAAAAACTGTTTTTT. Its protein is CASSPRGLGIEKLFF.

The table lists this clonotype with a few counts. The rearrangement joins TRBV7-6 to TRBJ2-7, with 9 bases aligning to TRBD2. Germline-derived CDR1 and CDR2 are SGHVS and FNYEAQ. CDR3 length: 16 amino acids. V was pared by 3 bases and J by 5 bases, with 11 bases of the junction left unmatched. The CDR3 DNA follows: TGTGCCAGCAGCTTTGGGGTAGGCGGGGGGGCTGACGAGCAGTACTTC. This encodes CASSFGVGGGADEQYF.

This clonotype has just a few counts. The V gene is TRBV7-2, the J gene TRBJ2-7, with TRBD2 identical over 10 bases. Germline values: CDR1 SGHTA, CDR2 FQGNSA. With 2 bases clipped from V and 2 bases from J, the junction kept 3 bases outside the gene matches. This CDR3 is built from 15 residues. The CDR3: CASSLRTSGPYEQYF. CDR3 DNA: TGTGCCAGCAGCTTAAGGACTAGCGGCCCCTACGAGCAGTACTTC.

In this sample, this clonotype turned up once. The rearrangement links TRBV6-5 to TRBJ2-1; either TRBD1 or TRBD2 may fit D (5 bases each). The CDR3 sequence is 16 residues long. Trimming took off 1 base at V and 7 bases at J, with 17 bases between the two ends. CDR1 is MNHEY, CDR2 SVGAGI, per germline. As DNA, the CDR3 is TGTGCCAGCAGTTACTTTCCGGGACCTCAACTTAATGAGCAGTTCTTC. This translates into CASSYFPGPQLNEQFF.

DNA for the CDR3: TGCGCCAGCGCGGACAGCACAGATACGCAGTATTTT. It specifies CASADSTDTQYF. The chain carries TRBV4-1 and TRBJ2-3; D gene uncertain. The V gene lost 8 bases and the J gene lost 0 bases, with 6 bases spanning the gap. The CDR3 loop spans 12 amino acids. The germline V gene has CDR1 MGHRA and CDR2 YSYEKL.

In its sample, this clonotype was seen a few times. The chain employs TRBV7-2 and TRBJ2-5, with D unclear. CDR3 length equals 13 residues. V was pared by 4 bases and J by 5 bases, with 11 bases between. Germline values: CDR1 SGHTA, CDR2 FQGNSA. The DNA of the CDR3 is TGTGCCAGCAGCTCGGTCCCACGGGAGACCCAGTACTTC. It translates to CASSSVPRETQYF.

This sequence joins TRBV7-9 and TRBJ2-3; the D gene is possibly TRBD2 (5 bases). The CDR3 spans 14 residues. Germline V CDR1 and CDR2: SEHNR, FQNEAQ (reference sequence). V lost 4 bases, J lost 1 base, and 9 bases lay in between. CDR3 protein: CASSSEEGTDTQYF. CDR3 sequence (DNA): TGTGCCAGCAGCTCCGAGGAGGGCACAGATACGCAGTATTTT.

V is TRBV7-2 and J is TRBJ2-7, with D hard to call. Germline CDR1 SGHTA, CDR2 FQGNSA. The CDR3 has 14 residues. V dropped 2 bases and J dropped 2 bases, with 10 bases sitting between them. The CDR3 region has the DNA TGTGCCAGCAGCTTATTGTACGGAGCCTACGAGCAGTACTTC. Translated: CASSLLYGAYEQYF.

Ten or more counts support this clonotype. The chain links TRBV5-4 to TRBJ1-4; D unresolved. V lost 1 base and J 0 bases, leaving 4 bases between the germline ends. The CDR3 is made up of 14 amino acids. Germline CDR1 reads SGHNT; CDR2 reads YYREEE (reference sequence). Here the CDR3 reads CASSLQATNEKLFF. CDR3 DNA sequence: TGTGCCAGCAGCTTGCAGGCAACTAATGAAAAACTGTTTTTT.

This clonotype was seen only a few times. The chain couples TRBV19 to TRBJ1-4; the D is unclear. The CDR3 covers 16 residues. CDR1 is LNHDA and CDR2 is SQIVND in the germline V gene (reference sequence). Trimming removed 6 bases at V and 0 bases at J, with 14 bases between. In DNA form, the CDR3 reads TGTGCCAGTAGACGGGTCGGAGTTGCAACTAATGAAAAACTGTTTTTT. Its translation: CASRRVGVATNEKLFF.

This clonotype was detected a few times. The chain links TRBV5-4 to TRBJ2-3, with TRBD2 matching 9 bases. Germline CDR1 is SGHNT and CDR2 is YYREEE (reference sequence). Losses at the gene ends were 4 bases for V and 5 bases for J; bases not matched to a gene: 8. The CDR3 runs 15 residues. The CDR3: CASSPPGLAGDTQYF. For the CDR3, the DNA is TGTGCCAGCAGCCCCCCGGGACTAGCAGGAGATACGCAGTATTTT.

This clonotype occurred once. CDR3 bases: TGTGCCAGCTCACTAAATGAAAGGAACACCATATATTTT. Protein: CASSLNERNTIYF. The chain employs TRBV18 and TRBJ1-3; the D is unclear. This CDR3 is built from 13 residues. Trimming pared 4 bases from V and 7 bases from J, leaving 11 bases between. Germline V gene lookup returns CDR1 KGHSH and CDR2 LQKENI. Full variable domain (outside the CDR3, taken from reference TRBV18 and TRBJ1-3): NAGVMQNPRHLVRRRGQEARLRCSPMKGHSHVYWYRQLPEEGLKFMVYLQKENIIDESGMPKERFSAEFPKEGPSILRIQQVVRGDSAAYFCASSLNERNTIYFGEGSWLTVV.